Listed here are 11 T cell receptor beta chains from one sample, sequenced in a study of metastatic and nonmetastatic thyroid tumors. Each patient went into thyroid surgery without having received any treatment. TCRdb re-called the PCR reads via MiXCR. Of about 24,000 clones listed, around 20% are singletons. The sample taken for sequencing was blood. These TCRs come from a male donor with papillary thyroid cancer or a benign thyroid nodule (not recorded which). Some clones in this sample may be carry-over from other donors' samples.

The table lists this clone with many counts. The CDR3 nucleotides are TGTGCCAGCATCGACGGGACGAACACTGAAGCTTTCTTT. Translating gives CASIDGTNTEAFF. The chain is built from TRBV3-1 and TRBJ1-1; D might be TRBD1 (5 bases). V shed 7 bases and J shed 1 base, with 10 bases lying between them. CDR1 and CDR2 (germline): LGHDT, YNNKEL (reference sequence). The CDR3 loop spans 13 amino acids.

This clone was detected many times. The J gene is TRBJ2-1, the V gene TRBV5-1, with 10 bases identical to TRBD1. The germline gives CDR1 SGHRS, CDR2 YFSETQ. V lost 5 bases and J lost 5; bases outside the gene matches: 7. This CDR3 is built from 15 residues. The CDR3 sequence: CASRSRDRGHNEQFF. CDR3 sequence (DNA): TGCGCCAGCAGGTCACGGGACAGGGGACACAATGAGCAGTTCTTC.

By sample share, this clone is medium-sized. V is TRBV19 and J is TRBJ2-7; no definite D call. The V gene lost 4 bases and the J gene lost 6 bases, with 13 bases spanning the gap. CDR3 length equals 13 residues. Germline CDR1 reads LNHDA; CDR2 reads SQIVND (reference sequence). CDR3 loop: CASSTVLGLEQYF. As DNA, the CDR3 is TGTGCCAGTAGTACAGTGTTGGGCCTCGAGCAGTACTTC.

This clone was counted a single time. The chain joins TRBV5-1 to TRBJ1-2; 7 nucleotides match TRBD1. Per germline, CDR1 SGHRS and CDR2 YFSETQ. The CDR3 sequence is 14 residues long. J was trimmed by 4 bases and V by 2 bases; bases with no gene match: 5. The CDR3 DNA follows: TGCGCCAGCAGCTTCACCCAGGGGGGCTATGGCTACACCTTC. Translated: CASSFTQGGYGYTF.

This clone came up many times. This chain joins TRBV20-1 and TRBJ1-4, with D perhaps TRBD1 (6 bases). Germline assignment: CDR1 DFQATT and CDR2 SNEGSKA (reference sequence). Between the trimmed V and J ends, which lost 6 bases and 3 bases, there was a span of 14 bases. This CDR3 region has 14 residues. CDR3 residues: CSALTQGSNEKLFF. CDR3 coding DNA: TGCAGTGCCCTAACCCAGGGGTCTAATGAAAAACTGTTTTTT.

This clone was recorded many times. This chain joins TRBV11-1 and TRBJ1-2, with a possible D match to TRBD1 (5 bases). The CDR3 consists of 16 residues. V was clipped by 6 bases and J by 3 bases, with 20 bases between them. Germline V CDR1 and CDR2: SGHAT, FQDESV (reference sequence). CDR3 residues: CASSRSGIRVDYGYTF. CDR3 coding DNA: TGTGCCAGCAGTCGTTCCGGGATCAGGGTTGACTATGGCTACACCTTC. The complete variable domain, with remaining parts taken from reference TRBV11-1 and TRBJ1-2, reads EAEVAQSPRYKITEKSQAVAFWCDPISGHATLYWYRQILGQGPELLVQFQDESVVDDSQLPKDRFSAERLKGVDSTLKIQPAELGDSAMYLCASSRSGIRVDYGYTFGSGTRLTVV.

This clone showed up many times. The J gene is TRBJ2-3, the V gene TRBV9; 10 positions agree with TRBD2. The CDR3 is 16 amino acids. Germline V gene sequence: CDR1 SGDLS, CDR2 YYNGEE. Trimming took 4 bases from V and 2 from J; bases not matched to a gene: 7. Here the CDR3 DNA reads TGTGCCAGCAGCTACCTAGCGGGGGATACCACAGATACGCAGTATTTT. It specifies CASSYLAGDTTDTQYF.

The chain recombines TRBV10-2 with TRBJ2-7; 8 bases fit TRBD2. The CDR3 contains 14 residues. The germline gives CDR1 WSHSY, CDR2 SAAADI. With V trimmed by 8 bases and J by 2 bases, 8 bases remained unmatched. The CDR3 protein is CASRTSGRAYEQYF. CDR3 nucleotides: TGCGCCAGCCGCACTAGCGGTAGAGCCTACGAGCAGTACTTC.

The CDR3 is CASRRVGEDLRPNNEQFF. Written as DNA, the CDR3 is TGTGCCAGCAGGAGGGTGGGGGAGGACTTACGACCAAACAATGAGCAGTTCTTC. The chain employs TRBV11-1 and TRBJ2-1, with a tentative D call TRBD2 (6 bases). Germline CDR1 is SGHAT and CDR2 is FQDESV (reference sequence). V was clipped by 6 bases and J by 5 bases, with 26 bases between them. CDR3 length equals 18 residues. The whole variable domain, remainder taken from reference TRBV11-1 and TRBJ2-1, is EAEVAQSPRYKITEKSQAVAFWCDPISGHATLYWYRQILGQGPELLVQFQDESVVDDSQLPKDRFSAERLKGVDSTLKIQPAELGDSAMYLCASRRVGEDLRPNNEQFFGPGTRLTVL.

Sample share makes this clone medium-sized (0.01 to 0.1%). V is TRBV6-1 and J is TRBJ1-3; D may be TRBD1 (5 bases). Germline CDR1 is MNHNS and CDR2 is SASEGT. With 3 bases removed from V and 8 bases from J, the gap between germline ends came to 14 bases. The CDR3 runs to 14 residues. CDR3 protein: CASSDPGGDDTIYF. CDR3 coding DNA: TGTGCCAGCAGTGACCCTGGAGGGGACGACACCATATATTTT.

This clone is judged medium-sized (0.01 to 0.1%). This sequence joins TRBV6-1 and TRBJ2-7, with 10 nucleotides matching TRBD1. The germline gives CDR1 MNHNS, CDR2 SASEGT. CDR3 length: 15 residues. V lost 3 bases and J lost 4; bases outside the gene matches: 6. The CDR3 region has the DNA TGTGCCAGCAGTGAGAGGGGGACAGGGGTGTACGAGCAGTACTTC. This encodes CASSERGTGVYEQYF.